The 16 T cell receptor beta chains reported below all come from one sample, sequenced in a study of T-cell memory formation after mild COVID-19. TCRdb used MiXCR to reprocess the 5' RACE reads, holding one entry per CDR3 protein. The sample lists a few hundred thousand distinct CDR3 sequences; roughly a fifth were seen once. Sequenced material: PBMCs or a T cell subset sorted from them (not recorded which). Every receptor here comes from a man aged 18 to 35 who had mild COVID-19 (a few samples of this study predate the infection). Cell type and time point are not known.

The V call is TRBV28, the J call TRBJ1-1, with TRBD1 identical over 10 bases. Germline V gene sequence: CDR1 MDHEN, CDR2 SYDVKM. The length of the CDR3 is 15 residues. With V trimmed by 5 bases and J by 4 bases, 7 bases remained unmatched. CDR3 sequence: CASSPETGGSTEAFF. The CDR3 DNA sequence: TGTGCCAGCAGTCCAGAGACAGGGGGCAGCACTGAAGCTTTCTTT.

The V gene is TRBV2, the J gene TRBJ2-5; 7 nucleotides agree with TRBD1. Unmatched junction bases numbered 8, after V lost 6 bases and J lost 4 bases. This CDR3 has 14 residues. Germline V gene lookup returns CDR1 SNHLY and CDR2 FYNNEI. The CDR3 DNA is TGTGCCAGCAGGGCAACAGGGGCGGGAGAGACCCAGTACTTC. Its protein is CASRATGAGETQYF.

This chain links TRBV7-2 with TRBJ2-3; 9 nucleotides line up with TRBD2. CDR1 is SGHTA, CDR2 FQGNSA, per germline. The CDR3 runs 16 residues. V gave up 5 bases and J gave up 6 bases; unmatched junction bases: 12. The DNA for the CDR3 is TGTGCCAGCAGCCCTTCTAGCGGGGTGAGATCGGATACGCAGTATTTT. As protein: CASSPSSGVRSDTQYF. Full variable domain (rest looked up from reference TRBV7-2 and TRBJ2-3): GAGVSQSPSNKVTEKGKDVELRCDPISGHTALYWYRQSLGQGLEFLIYFQGNSAPDKSGLPSDRFSAERTGGSVSTLTIQRTQQEDSAVYLCASSPSSGVRSDTQYFGPGTRLTVL.

The chain carries TRBV20-1 and TRBJ1-1; D remains unclear. CDR1 is DFQATT and CDR2 is SNEGSKA in the germline V gene (reference sequence). V lost 0 bases and J lost 7, with 15 bases in between. The CDR3 runs 14 residues. The CDR3 sequence is CSARDSLREVEAFF. The CDR3 region has the DNA TGCAGTGCTAGAGATAGTCTAAGGGAGGTTGAAGCTTTCTTT.

The chain combines TRBV5-1 with TRBJ1-3; D gene unclear. The CDR3 loop spans 16 amino acids. V gave up 2 bases and J gave up 2 bases, with 14 bases separating them. Germline CDR1 reads SGHRS; CDR2 reads YFSETQ. CDR3 in amino acids: CASSLGAGSPGNTIYF. Here the CDR3 DNA reads TGCGCCAGCAGCTTAGGAGCGGGGTCTCCTGGAAACACCATATATTTT.

The chain combines TRBV5-1 with TRBJ2-5, with TRBD2 matching 14 bases. J was trimmed by 5 bases and V by 3 bases; bases with no gene match: 9. This CDR3 is 17 amino acids long. The germline V gene encodes CDR1 SGHRS and CDR2 YFSETQ. CDR3 region: CASSSGLAGGPGETQYF. CDR3 nucleotides: TGCGCCAGCAGCTCCGGACTAGCGGGGGGTCCAGGGGAGACCCAGTACTTC.

This clonotype has a handful of counts. The rearrangement links TRBV3-1 to TRBJ2-5; 10 bases agree with TRBD2. Looked up from germline, CDR1 is LGHDT and CDR2 is YNNKEL (reference sequence). V lost 1 base, J lost 6 bases, and 11 bases stayed unmatched. CDR3 length: 17 amino acids. CDR3 sequence (DNA): TGTGCCAGCAGCCAAGCCGGTCAGCGGGGGGGCCGGAAGACCCAGTACTTC. Protein sequence: CASSQAGQRGGRKTQYF.

This clonotype has only a few counts. The CDR3 DNA follows: TGTGCCAGCAGCTTAGATTTTTTGGCTAGCGGGGCCACCGGGGAGCTGTTTTTT. It specifies CASSLDFLASGATGELFF. The J gene is TRBJ2-2, the V gene TRBV7-6, with 9 nucleotides matching TRBD2. The CDR3 length is 18 residues. CDR1 and CDR2 (germline): SGHVS, FNYEAQ. The V segment lost 1 base and the J segment 4 bases; nucleotides outside the gene matches: 10.

This clonotype was recorded a few times. J is TRBJ1-6 and V is TRBV5-1, with D hard to call. The CDR3 contains 15 residues. Germline assignment: CDR1 SGHRS and CDR2 YFSETQ. Trimming took 4 bases from V and 6 from J, leaving 14 bases between them. CDR3 bases: TGCGCCAGCAGCCTCGCCGTTCCCCCTAATTCACCCCTCCACTTT. It encodes CASSLAVPPNSPLHF.

This clonotype was picked up many times. The chain couples TRBV5-6 to TRBJ2-3; no firm D call. There are 14 residues in the CDR3. Germline V gene sequence: CDR1 SGHDT, CDR2 YYEEEE. The V end lost 1 base, the J end lost 0 bases, and 6 bases lay between the germline ends. The CDR3 reads CASSLRISTDTQYF. DNA for the CDR3: TGTGCCAGCAGCTTGCGGATTAGCACAGATACGCAGTATTTT.

The rearrangement uses TRBV7-9 and TRBJ2-1, with TRBD2 identical over 7 bases. Unmatched junction bases numbered 14, after V lost 10 bases and J lost 8 bases. Germline-derived CDR1 and CDR2 are SEHNR and FQNEAQ (reference sequence). This CDR3 contains 14 residues. CDR3 nucleotide sequence: TGTGCCAACGAAGGGACTATGGTGTTGGATGAGCAGTTCTTC. It codes for CANEGTMVLDEQFF.

The chain has TRBV4-3 and TRBJ2-1; D possibly matches TRBD1 or TRBD2 (5 bases each). This CDR3 has 16 amino acids. Trimming removed 4 bases from V and 4 bases from J, with 17 bases in between. From germline, CDR1 is LGHNA and CDR2 YSLEER. CDR3 in DNA: TGCGCCAGCAGCCTTGAGTCGGGGCCGGGGTACAATGAGCAGTTCTTC. Translating gives CASSLESGPGYNEQFF.

The chain carries TRBV6-2 or TRBV6-3 and TRBJ2-5; 7 bases align to TRBD1. V trimming: 7 bases; J trimming: 2 bases; junction bases outside the gene matches: 4. The CDR3 totals 13 residues. Germline CDR1 is MNHEY and CDR2 is SVGEGT. CDR3 region: CASKGQPQETQYF. The DNA of the CDR3 is TGTGCCAGCAAGGGACAGCCGCAAGAGACCCAGTACTTC.

This clonotype was recorded many times. This sequence joins TRBV4-1 and TRBJ1-4; D not certain. The CDR3 runs 15 residues. The V and J ends lost 0 bases and 8 bases respectively, with 13 bases between them. Per germline, CDR1 MGHRA and CDR2 YSYEKL. CDR3 in DNA: TGCGCCAGCAGCCAAGAGTGGGTTAGAGGGGAAAAACTGTTTTTT. Residues: CASSQEWVRGEKLFF.

The V gene is TRBV5-1, the J gene TRBJ2-1, with 8 bases identical to TRBD1. The germline V gene encodes CDR1 SGHRS and CDR2 YFSETQ. This CDR3 is 15 amino acids long. Trimming removed 0 bases from V and 8 bases from J; junction bases left unmatched: 7. CDR3 DNA: TGCGCCAGCAGCTTGGAGGGACAGGAGATTCATGAGCAGTTCTTC. As protein: CASSLEGQEIHEQFF.

This clonotype turned up a few times. The V call is TRBV20-1, the J call TRBJ2-7; 8 positions agree with TRBD2. V dropped 5 bases and J dropped 3; count of bases not matched to a gene: 12. The CDR3 spans 15 residues. Germline CDR1 reads DFQATT; CDR2 reads SNEGSKA (reference sequence). The CDR3 sequence: CSAQEASGGYYEQYV. The CDR3 region has the DNA TGCAGTGCTCAAGAGGCAAGCGGGGGATACTACGAGCAGTACGTC.